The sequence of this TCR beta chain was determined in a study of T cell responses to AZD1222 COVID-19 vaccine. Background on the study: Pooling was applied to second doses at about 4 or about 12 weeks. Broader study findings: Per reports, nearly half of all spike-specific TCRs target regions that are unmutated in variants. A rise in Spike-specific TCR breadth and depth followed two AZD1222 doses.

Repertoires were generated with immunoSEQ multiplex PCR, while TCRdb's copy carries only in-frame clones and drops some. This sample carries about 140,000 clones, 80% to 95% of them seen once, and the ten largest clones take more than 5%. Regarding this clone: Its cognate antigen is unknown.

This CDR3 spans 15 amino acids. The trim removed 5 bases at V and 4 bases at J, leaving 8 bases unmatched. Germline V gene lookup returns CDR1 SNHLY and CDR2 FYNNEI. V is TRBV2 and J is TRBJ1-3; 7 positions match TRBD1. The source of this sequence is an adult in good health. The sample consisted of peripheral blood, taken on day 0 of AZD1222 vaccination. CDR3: CASSNPTGPGNTIYF. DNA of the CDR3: TGTGCCAGCAGTAACCCGACAGGGCCAGGAAACACCATATATTTT.